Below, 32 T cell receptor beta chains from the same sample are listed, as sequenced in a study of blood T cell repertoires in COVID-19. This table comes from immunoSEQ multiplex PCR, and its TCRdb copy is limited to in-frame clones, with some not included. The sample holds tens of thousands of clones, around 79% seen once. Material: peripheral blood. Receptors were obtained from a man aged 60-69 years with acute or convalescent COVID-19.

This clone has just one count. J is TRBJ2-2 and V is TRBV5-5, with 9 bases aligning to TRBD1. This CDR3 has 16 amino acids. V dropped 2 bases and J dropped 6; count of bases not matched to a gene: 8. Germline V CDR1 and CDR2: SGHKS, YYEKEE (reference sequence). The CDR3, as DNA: TGTGCCAGCAGCTTTACAGGGGGCGATTGGGCCGGGGAGCTGTTTTTT. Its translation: CASSFTGGDWAGELFF.

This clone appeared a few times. CDR3 in amino acids: CASSSRLTGGNEQFF. In DNA form, the CDR3 reads TGTGCCAGCAGCTCTCGATTGACAGGGGGCAATGAGCAGTTCTTC. The chain joins TRBV7-9 to TRBJ2-1; 9 nucleotides align to TRBD1. The CDR3 length is 15 residues. The junction had 7 bases not matched to a gene; V was cut back by 4 bases and J by 6 bases. CDR1 SEHNR and CDR2 FQNEAQ come from the germline V gene (reference sequence).

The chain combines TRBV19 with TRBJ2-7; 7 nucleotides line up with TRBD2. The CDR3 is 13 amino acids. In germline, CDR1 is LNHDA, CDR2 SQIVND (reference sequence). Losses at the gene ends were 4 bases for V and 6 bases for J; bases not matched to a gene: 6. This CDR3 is CASSSGGMAEQYF. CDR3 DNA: TGTGCCAGTAGTAGCGGGGGTATGGCCGAGCAGTACTTC.

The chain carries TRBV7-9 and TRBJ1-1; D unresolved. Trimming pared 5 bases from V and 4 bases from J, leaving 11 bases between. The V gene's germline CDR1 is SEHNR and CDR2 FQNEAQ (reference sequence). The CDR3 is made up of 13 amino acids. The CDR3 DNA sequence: TGTGCCAGCAGCATAGACACAGCCACTGAAGCTTTCTTT. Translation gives CASSIDTATEAFF.

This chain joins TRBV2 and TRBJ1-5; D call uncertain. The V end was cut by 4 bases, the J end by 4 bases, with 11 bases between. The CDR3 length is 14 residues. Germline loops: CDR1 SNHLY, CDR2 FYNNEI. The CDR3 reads CASSAGIWNQPQHF. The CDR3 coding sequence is TGTGCCAGCAGTGCGGGGATTTGGAATCAGCCCCAGCATTTT.

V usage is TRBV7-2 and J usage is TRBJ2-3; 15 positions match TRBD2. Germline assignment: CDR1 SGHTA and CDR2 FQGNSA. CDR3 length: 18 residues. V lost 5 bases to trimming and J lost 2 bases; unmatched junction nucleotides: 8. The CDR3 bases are TGTGCCAGCAGCAGGGGGACTAGCGGGGGGCGCCACACAGATACGCAGTATTTT. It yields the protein CASSRGTSGGRHTDTQYF.

This CDR3 is CASLGEQGRNEQYF. CDR3 nucleotide sequence: TGTGCCAGCCTTGGGGAACAGGGCCGAAACGAGCAGTACTTC. The chain has TRBV28 and TRBJ2-7; possible D gene TRBD1, 6 bases. V gave up 8 bases and J gave up 5 bases, with 19 bases separating them. CDR1 and CDR2 (germline): MDHEN, SYDVKM. This CDR3 spans 14 amino acids.

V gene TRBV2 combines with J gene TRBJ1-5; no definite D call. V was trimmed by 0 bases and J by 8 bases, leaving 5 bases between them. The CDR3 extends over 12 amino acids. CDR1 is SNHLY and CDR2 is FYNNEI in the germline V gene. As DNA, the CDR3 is TGTGCCAGCAGTGAAGCGTCTAAGCCCCAGCATTTT. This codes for CASSEASKPQHF.

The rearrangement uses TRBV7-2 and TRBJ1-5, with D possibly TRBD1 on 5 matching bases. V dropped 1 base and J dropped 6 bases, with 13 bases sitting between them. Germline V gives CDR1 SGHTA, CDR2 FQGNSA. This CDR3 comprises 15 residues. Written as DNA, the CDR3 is TGTGCCAGCAGCTTAGGGGCCAGGGAAAGTCAGCCCCAGCATTTT. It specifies CASSLGARESQPQHF.

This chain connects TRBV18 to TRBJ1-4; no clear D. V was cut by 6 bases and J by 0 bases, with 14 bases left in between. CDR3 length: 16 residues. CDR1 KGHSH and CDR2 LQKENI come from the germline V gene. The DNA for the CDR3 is TGTGCCAGCTCTCAACAACCACCTGCAACTAATGAAAAACTGTTTTTT. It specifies CASSQQPPATNEKLFF.

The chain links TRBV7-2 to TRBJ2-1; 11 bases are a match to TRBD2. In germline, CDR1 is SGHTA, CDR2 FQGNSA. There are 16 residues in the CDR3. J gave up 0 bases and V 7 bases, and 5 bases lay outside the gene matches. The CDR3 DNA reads TGTGCCAGCACCTCGGGACTAGCGGTCTCCTACAATGAGCAGTTCTTC. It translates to CASTSGLAVSYNEQFF.

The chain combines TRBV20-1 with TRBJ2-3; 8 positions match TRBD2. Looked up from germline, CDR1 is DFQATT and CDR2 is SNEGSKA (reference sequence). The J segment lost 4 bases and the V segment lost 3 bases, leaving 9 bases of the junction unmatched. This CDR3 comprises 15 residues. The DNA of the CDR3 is TGCAGTGCTAGTGACAACGGGGGGGTCTCAGATACGCAGTATTTT. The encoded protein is CSASDNGGVSDTQYF.

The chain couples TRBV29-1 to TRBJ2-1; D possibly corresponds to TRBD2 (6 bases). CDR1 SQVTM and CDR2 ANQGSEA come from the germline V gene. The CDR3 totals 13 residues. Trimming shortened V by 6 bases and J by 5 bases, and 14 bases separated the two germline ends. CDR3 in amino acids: CSVTRTQNNEQFF. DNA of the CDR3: TGCAGCGTGACTAGGACCCAAAACAATGAGCAGTTCTTC.

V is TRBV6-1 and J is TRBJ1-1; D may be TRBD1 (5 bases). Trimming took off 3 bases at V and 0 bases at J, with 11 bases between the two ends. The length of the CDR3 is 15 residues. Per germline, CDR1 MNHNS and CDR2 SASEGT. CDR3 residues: CASSDTGGLNTEAFF. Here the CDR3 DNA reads TGTGCCAGCAGTGATACGGGGGGACTGAACACTGAAGCTTTCTTT.

This chain's CDR3 is CAIGDRGSRYGYTF. The CDR3 nucleotides read TGTGCCATCGGCGACAGGGGCTCCCGCTATGGCTACACCTTC. This chain joins TRBV10-3 and TRBJ1-2; 8 bases fit TRBD1. CDR1 is ENHRY, CDR2 SYGVKD, per germline. The CDR3 covers 14 residues. V gave up 8 bases and J gave up 4 bases; unmatched junction bases: 9.

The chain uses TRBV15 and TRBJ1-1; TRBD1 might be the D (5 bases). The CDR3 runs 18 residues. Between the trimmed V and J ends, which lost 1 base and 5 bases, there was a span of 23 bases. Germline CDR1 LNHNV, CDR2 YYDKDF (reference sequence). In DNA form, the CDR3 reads TGTGCCACCAGCAGAGGAGGGTCGATCGGGCAGGGAGGAACTGAAGCTTTCTTT. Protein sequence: CATSRGGSIGQGGTEAFF.

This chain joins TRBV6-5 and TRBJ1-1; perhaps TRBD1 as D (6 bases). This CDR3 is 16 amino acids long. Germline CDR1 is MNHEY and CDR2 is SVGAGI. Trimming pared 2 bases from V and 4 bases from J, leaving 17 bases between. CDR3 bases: TGTGCCAGCAGTTACGCGAAAACAGGGACGGGCACTGAAGCTTTCTTT. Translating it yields CASSYAKTGTGTEAFF.

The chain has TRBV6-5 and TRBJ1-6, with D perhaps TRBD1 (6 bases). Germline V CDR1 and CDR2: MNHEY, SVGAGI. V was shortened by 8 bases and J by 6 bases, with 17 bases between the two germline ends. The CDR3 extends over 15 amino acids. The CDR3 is CASWIVGQLNSPLHF. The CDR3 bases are TGTGCCAGCTGGATTGTAGGACAGCTTAATTCACCCCTCCACTTT.

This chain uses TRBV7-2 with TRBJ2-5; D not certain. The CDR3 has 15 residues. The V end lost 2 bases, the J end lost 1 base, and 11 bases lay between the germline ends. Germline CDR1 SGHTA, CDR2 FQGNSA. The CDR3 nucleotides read TGTGCCAGCAGCTTAAGTCCCACTTCCCAAGAGACCCAGTACTTC. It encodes CASSLSPTSQETQYF.

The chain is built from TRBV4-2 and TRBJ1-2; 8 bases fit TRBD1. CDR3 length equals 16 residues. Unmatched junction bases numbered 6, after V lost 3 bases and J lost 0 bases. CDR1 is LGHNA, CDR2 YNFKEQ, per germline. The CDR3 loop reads CASSHVGQGANYGYTF. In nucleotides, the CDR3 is TGTGCCAGCAGCCATGTCGGACAGGGTGCTAACTATGGCTACACCTTC.

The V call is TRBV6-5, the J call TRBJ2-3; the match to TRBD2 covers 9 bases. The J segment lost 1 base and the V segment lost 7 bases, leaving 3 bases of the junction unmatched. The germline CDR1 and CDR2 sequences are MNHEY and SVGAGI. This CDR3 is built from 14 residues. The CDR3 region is CASTRTSGTDTQYF. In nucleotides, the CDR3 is TGTGCCAGCACCCGGACTAGCGGCACAGATACGCAGTATTTT.

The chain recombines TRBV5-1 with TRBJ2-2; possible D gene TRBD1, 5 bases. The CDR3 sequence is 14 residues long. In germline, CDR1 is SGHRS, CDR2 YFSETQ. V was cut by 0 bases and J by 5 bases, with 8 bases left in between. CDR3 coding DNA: TGCGCCAGCAGCTTGGTTGACAGAACCGGGGAGCTGTTTTTT. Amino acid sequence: CASSLVDRTGELFF.

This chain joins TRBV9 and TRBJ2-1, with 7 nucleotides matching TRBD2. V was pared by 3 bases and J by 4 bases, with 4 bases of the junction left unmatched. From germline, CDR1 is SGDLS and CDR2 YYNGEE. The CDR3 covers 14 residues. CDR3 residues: CASSERGEYNEQFF. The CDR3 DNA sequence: TGTGCCAGCAGCGAACGGGGGGAATACAATGAGCAGTTCTTC.

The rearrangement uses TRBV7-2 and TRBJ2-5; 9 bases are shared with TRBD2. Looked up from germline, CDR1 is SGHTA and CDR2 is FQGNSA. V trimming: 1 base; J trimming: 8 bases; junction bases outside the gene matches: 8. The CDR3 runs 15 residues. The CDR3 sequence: CASSLGSSGAATQYF. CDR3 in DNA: TGTGCCAGCAGCTTAGGGTCTAGCGGGGCCGCCACCCAGTACTTC.

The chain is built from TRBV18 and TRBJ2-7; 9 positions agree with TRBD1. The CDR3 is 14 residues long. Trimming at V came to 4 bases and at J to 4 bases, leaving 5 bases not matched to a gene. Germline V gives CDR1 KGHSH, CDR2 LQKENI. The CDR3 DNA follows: TGTGCCAGCTCACTTGGGACAGGGAGGTACGAGCAGTACTTC. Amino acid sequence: CASSLGTGRYEQYF.

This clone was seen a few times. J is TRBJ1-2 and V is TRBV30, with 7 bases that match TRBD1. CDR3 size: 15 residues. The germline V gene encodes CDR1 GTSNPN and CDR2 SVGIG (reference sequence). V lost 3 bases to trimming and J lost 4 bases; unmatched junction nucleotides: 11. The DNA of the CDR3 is TGTGCCTGGAGCGACAGGGCTTTGCCCCCCTATGGCTACACCTTC. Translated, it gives CAWSDRALPPYGYTF.

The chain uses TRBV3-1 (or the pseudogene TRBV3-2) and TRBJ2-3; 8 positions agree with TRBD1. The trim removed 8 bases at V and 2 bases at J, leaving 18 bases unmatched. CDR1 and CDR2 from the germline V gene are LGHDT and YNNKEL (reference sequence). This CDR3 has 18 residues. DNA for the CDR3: TGTGCCAGCCAACAAAGGGGATACAGGGGGACGTCCACAGATACGCAGTATTTT. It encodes CASQQRGYRGTSTDTQYF.

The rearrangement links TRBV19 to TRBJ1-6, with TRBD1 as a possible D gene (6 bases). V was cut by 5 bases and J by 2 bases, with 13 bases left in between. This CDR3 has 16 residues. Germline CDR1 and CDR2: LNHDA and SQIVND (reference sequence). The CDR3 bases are TGTGCCAGTAGTTCCTCTGGGGGCCCCTATAATTCACCCCTCCACTTT. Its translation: CASSSSGGPYNSPLHF.

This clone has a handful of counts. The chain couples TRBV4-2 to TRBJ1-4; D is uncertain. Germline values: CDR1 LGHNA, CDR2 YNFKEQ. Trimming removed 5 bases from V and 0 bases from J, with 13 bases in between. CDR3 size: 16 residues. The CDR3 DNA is TGTGCCAGCAGCAGACCTGTGAGGGCAACTAATGAAAAACTGTTTTTT. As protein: CASSRPVRATNEKLFF.

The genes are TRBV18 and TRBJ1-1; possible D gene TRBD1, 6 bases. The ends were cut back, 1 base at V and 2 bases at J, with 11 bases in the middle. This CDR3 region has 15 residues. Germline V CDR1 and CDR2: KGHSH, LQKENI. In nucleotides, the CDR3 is TGTGCCAGCTCACCACTGGGACACCTTAACACTGAAGCTTTCTTT. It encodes CASSPLGHLNTEAFF.

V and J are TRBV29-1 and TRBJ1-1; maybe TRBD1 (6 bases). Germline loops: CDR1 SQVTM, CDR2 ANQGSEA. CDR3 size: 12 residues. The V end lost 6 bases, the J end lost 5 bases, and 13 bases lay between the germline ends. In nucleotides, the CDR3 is TGCAGCGTAAAAACAGGGATGACTGAAGCTTTCTTT. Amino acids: CSVKTGMTEAFF.

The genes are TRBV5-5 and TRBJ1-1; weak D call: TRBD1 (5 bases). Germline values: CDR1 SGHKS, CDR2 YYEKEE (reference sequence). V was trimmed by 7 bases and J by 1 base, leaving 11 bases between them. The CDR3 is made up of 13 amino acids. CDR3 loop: CASLRTPNTEAFF. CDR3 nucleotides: TGTGCCAGCCTGAGGACACCGAACACTGAAGCTTTCTTT.